A selection of T cell receptor beta chains follows, all from one sample in a study of OX40 agonist ivuxolimab in advanced cancers. TCRdb's copy holds only in-frame clones and misses some; the assay was immunoSEQ multiplex PCR. Of roughly 50,000 clones in the sample, just over 90% are singletons; the top ten hold around an eighth. Sequenced here: CD4+ or CD8+ T cells sorted from blood, sampled in a trial of the OX40 agonist ivuxolimab. The receptors were sampled from an adult with an advanced solid tumor such as melanoma, head and neck, liver or kidney cancer. Each CDR3 is given with its conserved first and last residue. D genes are given only for firm matches. Not all rows give a size; the values are once, few, many and, for expanded clones, a class.

TGCGCCAGCAGCCAAGACCCTCTAGCGGGGGCGATCTACAATGAGCAGTTCTTC	CASSQDPLAGAIYNEQFF	TRBV4-1	TRBJ2-1	NA	TRBD2	18
TGCGCCAGCAGCCGGAGAGGGGGCATGGCTAATGAAAAACTGTTTTTT	CASSRRGGMANEKLFF	TRBV4-1	TRBJ1-4	NA	TRBD1	16
TGCAGCGGGCAGGGGGCGCAAGAGACCCAGTACTTC	CSGQGAQETQYF	TRBV29-1	TRBJ2-5	NA	TRBD1	12
TGTGCCAGCAGCGTAGGGACAGGTAATCAGCCCCAGCATTTT	CASSVGTGNQPQHF	TRBV9	TRBJ1-5	NA	TRBD1	14
TGTGCCAGCAGCTTGGGGGGACGGATTGGTAATGAAAAACTGTTTTTT	CASSLGGRIGNEKLFF	TRBV5-4	TRBJ1-4	NA	NA	16
TGTGCCAGCAGCGTAGGGAGCGGGGGGGAGAACACCGGGGAGCTGTTTTTT	CASSVGSGGENTGELFF	TRBV9	TRBJ2-2	NA	TRBD2	17
TGTGCCAGCAGCAAAGGGGCTCTGGAGGACCAGCCCCAGCATTTT	CASSKGALEDQPQHF	TRBV21-1	TRBJ1-5	NA	NA	15
TGTGCCAGCAGCTTAGAGGGCAGGTCCTACGAGCAGTACTTC	CASSLEGRSYEQYF	TRBV11-3	TRBJ2-7	once	NA	14
TGTGCCAGCAGCTATACAGGGAGCGCGGTATCCATTCAGTACTTC	CASSYTGSAVSIQYF	TRBV7-9	TRBJ2-4	NA	NA	15
TGTGCCAGCAGTTACGCGGGACAGAACTATGGCTACACCTTC	CASSYAGQNYGYTF	TRBV6-6	TRBJ1-2	NA	TRBD1	14
TGTGCCAGCAGTTACGGCAGGGAATATGGCTACACCTTC	CASSYGREYGYTF	TRBV6-5	TRBJ1-2	NA	NA	13
TGCGCCAGCAGCGCCAGCTCGGGGCCCAAAGGTAAAGCTTTCTTT	CASSASSGPKGKAFF	TRBV5-1	TRBJ1-1	NA	NA	15
TGTGCCAGCAGCTTATCTGGGTCTTACACAGATACGCAGTATTTT	CASSLSGSYTDTQYF	TRBV5-6	TRBJ2-3	NA	NA	15
TGTGCCAGCAGCCCCGACAGGGGCCCTCGAGCCACCGGGGAGCTGTTTTTT	CASSPDRGPRATGELFF	TRBV5-4	TRBJ2-2	NA	TRBD1	17
TGTGCCAGCAGAAGCCGGGGGGGTAAGACCCTTTCCTACGAGCAGTACTTC	CASRSRGGKTLSYEQYF	TRBV2	TRBJ2-7	NA	TRBD2	17
TGTGCCAGCAGCTTGGACAGTCAGACCCAAGTAACGCAGTACTTC	CASSLDSQTQVTQYF	TRBV5-4	TRBJ2-7	NA	NA	15
TGTGCCAGCAGGCTCAGGGGCACCGGGGAGCTGTTTTTT	CASRLRGTGELFF	TRBV6-5	TRBJ2-2	NA	NA	13
TGTGCCACCAGCAGAGATATGAGAACCGCCGATACTTATGGCTACACCTTC	CATSRDMRTADTYGYTF	TRBV15	TRBJ1-2	few	NA	17
TGTGCCAGCAGCTTGGGACTAGCGGCTCCTCCTCGGTTCTTC	CASSLGLAAPPRFF	TRBV5-8	TRBJ2-1	NA	TRBD2	14
TGTGCCAGCAGTTTAGCCGGGACACCTAACTATGGCTACACCTTC	CASSLAGTPNYGYTF	TRBV28	TRBJ1-2	NA	NA	15
TGTGCCAGCAGCAAAGGACTCAACGTGCGTGAGCAGTACTTC	CASSKGLNVREQYF	TRBV4-1	TRBJ2-7	NA	NA	14
TGTGCCAGCAGTGGGAGACAGGGGGGAAGGAGCTCCTACAATGAGCAGTTCTTC	CASSGRQGGRSSYNEQFF	TRBV6-1	TRBJ2-1	NA	TRBD1	18
TGTGCCAGCAGCTTCCAGGCAGGGTATCGCGCAGGTACGCAGTATTTT	CASSFQAGYRAGTQYF	TRBV11-2	TRBJ2-3	NA	NA	16
TGTGCCAGCAGCGGCCGGACAGGGAGGGACGGCTACACCTTC	CASSGRTGRDGYTF	TRBV6-1	TRBJ1-2	NA	TRBD1	14
TGTGCCAGCTCACCAAACCAGTTACGGGTTACCTACAATGAGCAGTTCTTC	CASSPNQLRVTYNEQFF	TRBV18	TRBJ2-1	NA	NA	17
TGTGCCAGTAGTTCCCCCGGGACAGGGACCTCCTACGAGCAGTACTTC	CASSSPGTGTSYEQYF	TRBV19	TRBJ2-7	once	TRBD1	16
TGTGCCAGCAGCTTCCTCGCTGAAGCTTTCTTT	CASSFLAEAFF	TRBV6-1	TRBJ1-1	once	NA	11
TGTGCCAGCAGCCCCCGGACAGGGTGGAATGAGCAGTTCTTC	CASSPRTGWNEQFF	TRBV7-9	TRBJ2-1	NA	TRBD1	14
TGCGCCAGCAGCTTGGCCGAGGGGAACACTGAAGCTTTCTTT	CASSLAEGNTEAFF	TRBV5-1	TRBJ1-1	NA	NA	14
TGTGCCAGCAGCGTGAAGGGGGACACTTCTCCCGGGACCCAGTACTTC	CASSVKGDTSPGTQYF	TRBV9	TRBJ2-5	NA	NA	16
TGTGCCATCAGTGACTTAGCGGGGAGCTACAATGAGCAGTTCTTC	CAISDLAGSYNEQFF	TRBV10-3	TRBJ2-1	NA	TRBD2	15
TGCGCCAGCAGCCCAGTAGCGGGAGTAGAGACCCAGTACTTC	CASSPVAGVETQYF	TRBV5-1	TRBJ2-5	once	TRBD2	14
TGCGCCAGCAGCCCGATCGTGGGACTGAAGAGCTCCTACGAGCAGTACTTC	CASSPIVGLKSSYEQYF	TRBV5-1	TRBJ2-7	NA	NA	17
TGCGCCAGCAGCCCTATTCACGGATACGAGCAGTACTTC	CASSPIHGYEQYF	TRBV5-1	TRBJ2-7	NA	NA	13
TGTGCCAGCGGGACTAGCGGGAGTATGGATGAGCAGTTCTTC	CASGTSGSMDEQFF	TRBV16	TRBJ2-1	NA	TRBD2	14
TGTGCCACCAGCAAGGGTCAGAATGAAAAACTGTTTTTT	CATSKGQNEKLFF	TRBV15	TRBJ1-4	NA	NA	13
TGTGCCAGCAGCCCTAGAGGGGGCGAGAACACCGGGGAGCTGTTTTTT	CASSPRGGENTGELFF	TRBV9	TRBJ2-2	NA	TRBD1	16